This TCR beta chain originates from a study of T cells in Graves' hyperthyroidism and ophthalmopathy (dated by TCRdb to between 2017 and 2020). About the study as a whole: Peripheral blood samples were taken at initial diagnosis, before any treatment was given. TCR V-J signatures able to tell the groups apart were searched for in a discovery cohort of approximately 95 patients, of whom fewer than 45 had Graves' ophthalmopathy and about 60 had stable Graves' hyperthyroidism. Whether ophthalmopathy could be predicted prospectively was tested in an independent validation cohort made up of approximately 19 hyperthyroidism patients plus 17 patients who later progressed to ophthalmopathy. The roughly 100 discovery patients were randomly divided into training and test sets at a 7:3 ratio. Thyroid tissue and blood T-cell repertoires from more than five Graves' hyperthyroidism patients were also compared in the study. Once sampling was done, hyperthyroidism patients were given methimazole at a starting dose of 30 mg daily, whereas ophthalmopathy patients were given high-dose intravenous methylprednisolone. The paper reports TCR Vbeta CDR3 sequencing of fewer than 150 peripheral blood samples: approximately 41 ophthalmopathy, around 80 hyperthyroidism and 17 progressor patients. Results and caveats for the whole study, not just this receptor: During validation, the model predicted progression to ophthalmopathy a median of about 5.9 months ahead of onset, with around 65% sensitivity and 72.22% specificity. Most expanded thyroid clonotypes (frequency above 0.001) were also detected in blood, a finding suggesting that blood repertoires may reflect thyroid immune responses. A model built on a 13 V-J signature distinguished ophthalmopathy from stable hyperthyroidism, reaching around 90% sensitivity and around 81% specificity in cross-validation and 80%/75% in testing. No statistical method was used to fix the sample size in advance, and group allocation was not hidden from the investigators.

Graves' hyperthyroidism was defined as stable when no progression to ophthalmopathy occurred over 18 months of follow-up. Hyperthyroidism patients were newly diagnosed, had a disease duration of under 2 months, and were aged 18 to 65 years. Any patient with an uncontrolled infection, another autoimmune disease, pregnancy or lactation was excluded. Diagnoses were based on clinical symptoms, serum thyroxine and TRAb, thyroid ultrasound and orbital computed tomography. PBMCs were isolated from around 10 ml of fresh peripheral blood by Ficoll-Paque density gradient centrifugation. Trizol reagent was used to extract total RNA, and RNA quality was then checked on an Agilent 2100 Bioanalyzer. About this clonotype itself: Its recognized antigen is unknown. Qualities for individual bases were not recorded, and no much larger clone is one base off.

Amplification of TCR beta CDR3 regions was carried out from RNA transcripts. For the first round of RT-PCR on the TCR CDR3, the HTBI primer set was used together with the Qiagen OneStep RT-PCR kit. Libraries were constructed in a second round of multiplex PCR, after which size selection and purification were performed. Libraries were sequenced paired-end with 100 bp reads on an Illumina HiSeq2000. The authors' analysis ran thus. SOAPnuke was used to process the raw data, throwing out any read that contained adapters or uncalled bases, had a mean Phred below 15, or lacked an exact constant-primer or identifier match. High-quality paired reads were merged using COPE v1.2.5, and each unique nucleotide sequence was defined as a clonotype. Clonotypes were aligned to IMGT TRBV, TRBD and TRBJ reference segments using MiTCR v1.1. Only V-J combinations with frequency above 0.0001, covering approximately 99% of repertoires, were analysed. The TCS score was defined as the ratio of F50 (clonal expansion) to E x V (chaos), calculated using BLOSUM62-based TCRdist between CDR3 peptides within each V-J. Welch's t-statistics and random forest reduced approximately 520 V-J features to around 14, which were used in a naive Bayes classifier (R e1071). TCRdb's own reprocessing of the public reads used fastp at Q25 and MiXCR and kept productive beta chains. Entries are consolidated by CDR3 protein sequence, retaining the most common genes and DNA. The V and J calls, along with clone size, are taken from TCRdb and not from the paper's own processing. The sample table holds under 350,000 distinct CDR3 sequences, of which 15% to 20% were seen once. Approximately 49% of the sample belongs to the ten largest clones.

Sequences were obtained from blood. The source of this sequence is a woman aged 45-65 years with Graves' hyperthyroidism.

The CDR3 region: CASMRDRRGNEQFF. At the DNA level, the sequence is TGTGCCAGCATGCGGGACAGGCGAGGCAATGAGCAGTTCTTC. The V and J segments used are TRBV6-1 and TRBJ2-1; TRBD1 agrees with 8 junctional bases. From the cysteine through the phenylalanine, the CDR3 covers 14 amino acids. Only the CDR3 DNA is retained, 42 bases long and in frame from the first base. V has 7 bases trimmed and J has 6 bases trimmed; junction bases matching no gene number 8. Reading the germline V gene gives CDR1 MNHNS and CDR2 SASEGT.